This TCR beta chain was found in a study of blood T cell repertoires in COVID-19. Study-wide background: The origin of the acute and convalescent COVID-19 samples was the United States, Italy and Spain. Sources were T cells, B-cell-depleted T cells, or PBMCs; the material itself was cDNA or gDNA.

There are 13 residues in the CDR3. Germline CDR1 reads LNHDA; CDR2 reads SQIVND (reference sequence). V lost 7 bases to trimming and J lost 6 bases; unmatched junction nucleotides: 6. The Seattle patients, enrolled during active infection, were followed longitudinally. Study processing details: Estimation of nucleated cell counts relied on the amplification of reference gene primers. TCRdb's copy holds only in-frame clones and misses some; the assay was immunoSEQ multiplex PCR. That table furnishes V, J and clone size, whereas the DNA furnished D and trimming. The data contain fewer than 350,000 clones, around nine tenths of them singletons. This clone was detected only a few times.

V is TRBV19 and J is TRBJ1-1, with 9 bases matching TRBD1. The specimen sequenced was peripheral blood. The clonotype originates from a woman in her sixties with COVID-19, enrolled during active disease. This CDR3 reads CASMGTGRSEAFF. The CDR3 DNA is TGTGCCAGTATGGGGACAGGGCGGTCTGAAGCTTTCTTT.